The clone carrying this T cell receptor (beta chain) was recorded once. As handled by the study authors: It was from reference gene primer amplification that nucleated cell counts were estimated. Repertoires were generated with immunoSEQ multiplex PCR, while TCRdb's copy carries only in-frame clones and drops some. That table furnishes V, J and clone size, whereas the DNA furnished D and trimming. In the table there are some 120,000 clones, 90% of which are singletons. The data stem from a study of blood T cell repertoires in COVID-19. Study-wide context: Both acute and convalescent COVID-19 samples were obtained from the United States, Italy and Spain. Sample material is recorded as cDNA or gDNA derived from T cells, B-cell-depleted T cells, or PBMCs.

Germline trimming cut 4 bases from V and 3 bases from J; bases unmatched to any gene: 7. Germline CDR1 SGHNT, CDR2 YYREEE (reference sequence). The CDR3 extends over 14 amino acids. Sequenced material: peripheral blood. The rearrangement uses TRBV5-4 and TRBJ2-7, with 7 bases that match TRBD1. The sequence came from a human donor with active COVID-19. The donor label of this sample is uncertain. The CDR3 DNA sequence: TGTGCCAGCAGCCCAGCAGGGGGAGTCTACGAGCAGTACTTC. It is translated as CASSPAGGVYEQYF.